The TCR beta chain under discussion was sequenced for a study of T cell repertoires and HLA-DP antigens. Concerning this clone: The antigen is undetermined.

Purity of the untouched CD4+ T cells was around 98%. Profiled with immunoSEQ multiplex PCR; TCRdb holds only in-frame clones, not every one. The sample yields approximately 110,000 clones, 80% to 95% seen once. Germline values: CDR1 LNHDA, CDR2 SQIVND (reference sequence). The trim removed 5 bases at V and 5 bases at J, leaving 4 bases unmatched. This CDR3 has 13 amino acids. Sequencing was performed on CD4+ T cells from PBMCs. The clonotype originates from a woman aged 18-29 years in good health and CMV-seronegative. The V call is TRBV19, the J call TRBJ2-7, with TRBD1 matching 9 bases. CDR3 protein: CASSATGGHEQYV. Here the CDR3 DNA reads TGTGCCAGTAGTGCGACAGGGGGACACGAGCAGTACGTC.